The present T cell receptor beta chain was sequenced within a study of T cells in Graves' hyperthyroidism and ophthalmopathy. Under 3 months was the duration of disease in ophthalmopathy patients, who also had a Clinical Activity Score of at least 3 and a NOSPECS grade of at least 4. Trimming removed 0 bases from V and 10 bases from J, with 10 bases in between. Germline values: CDR1 GTSNPN, CDR2 SVGIG (reference sequence). This CDR3 is 13 amino acids long. Amplification yielded TCR beta CDR3 regions, with RNA transcripts as the source. During a first-round RT-PCR of the TCR CDR3, the HTBI primer set was used. TCRdb re-called the multiplex PCR reads through MiXCR, storing one row per CDR3 protein. The sample lists more than 500,000 distinct CDR3 sequences; about 14% were seen once.

The clonotype comes from a woman between 40 and 50 years old with Graves' ophthalmopathy. The specimen sequenced was blood. The V gene is TRBV30, the J gene TRBJ1-6; D gene unclear. The CDR3 reads CAWSVNPWSPLHF. CDR3 nucleotides: TGTGCCTGGAGTGTGAACCCTTGGTCACCCCTCCACTTT.